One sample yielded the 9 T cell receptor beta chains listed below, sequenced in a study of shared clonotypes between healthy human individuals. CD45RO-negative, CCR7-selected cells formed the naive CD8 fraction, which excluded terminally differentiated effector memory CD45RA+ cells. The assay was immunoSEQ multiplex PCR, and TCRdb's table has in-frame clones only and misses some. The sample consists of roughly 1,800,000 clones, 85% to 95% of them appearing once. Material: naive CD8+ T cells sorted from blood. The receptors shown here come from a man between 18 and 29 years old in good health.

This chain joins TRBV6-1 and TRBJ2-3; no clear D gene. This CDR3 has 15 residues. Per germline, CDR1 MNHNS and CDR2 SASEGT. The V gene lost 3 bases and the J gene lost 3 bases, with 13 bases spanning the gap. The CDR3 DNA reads TGTGCCAGCAGTGAGACCGTTGTGAGAACAGATACGCAGTATTTT. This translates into CASSETVVRTDTQYF.

The CDR3 DNA sequence: TGTGCCTGGAGTGGGACAGGGGGCTGGGACACCATATATTTT. Its protein product is CAWSGTGGWDTIYF. The chain recombines TRBV30 with TRBJ1-3; TRBD1 matches 11 bases. Germline loops: CDR1 GTSNPN, CDR2 SVGIG (reference sequence). The CDR3 covers 14 residues. V dropped 1 base and J dropped 8; count of bases not matched to a gene: 4.

Here the CDR3 reads CASSRYGTESYEQYF. The CDR3 region has the DNA TGTGCCAGCAGTCGCTACGGGACAGAGAGCTACGAGCAGTACTTC. The chain recombines TRBV6-5 with TRBJ2-7; 7 bases are shared with TRBD1. Germline CDR1 is MNHEY and CDR2 is SVGAGI. The CDR3 contains 15 residues. Trimming cost V 5 bases and J 3 bases; bases outside gene matches: 10.

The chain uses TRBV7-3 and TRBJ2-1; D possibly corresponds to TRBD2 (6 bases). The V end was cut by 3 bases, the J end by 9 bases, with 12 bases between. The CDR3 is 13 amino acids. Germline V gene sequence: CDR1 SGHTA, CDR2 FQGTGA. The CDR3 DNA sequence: TGTGCCAGCAGCTTGGCGGGAACCGGTGAGCAGTTCTTC. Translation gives CASSLAGTGEQFF.

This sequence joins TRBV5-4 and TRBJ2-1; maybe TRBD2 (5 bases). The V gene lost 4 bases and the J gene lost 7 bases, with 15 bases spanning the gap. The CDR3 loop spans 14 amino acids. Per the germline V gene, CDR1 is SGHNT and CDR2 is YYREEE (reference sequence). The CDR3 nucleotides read TGTGCCAGCAGCCAAGCGGACGGCGGTAATGAGCAGTTCTTC. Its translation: CASSQADGGNEQFF.

For the CDR3, the DNA is TGTGCCAGCAGCACAACTAATGAAAAACTGTTTTTT. It translates to CASSTTNEKLFF. The gene calls are TRBV2 and TRBJ1-4; D gene unclear. Germline V gene lookup returns CDR1 SNHLY and CDR2 FYNNEI. V lost 6 bases to trimming and J lost 0 bases, with 2 bases between them. This CDR3 has 12 amino acids.

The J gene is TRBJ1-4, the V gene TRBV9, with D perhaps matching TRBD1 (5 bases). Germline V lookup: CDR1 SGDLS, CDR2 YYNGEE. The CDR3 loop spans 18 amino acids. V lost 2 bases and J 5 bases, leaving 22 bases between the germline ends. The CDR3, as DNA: TGTGCCAGCAGCGTCGACACGGAAGGGGTCGAGGCGAATGAAAAACTGTTTTTT. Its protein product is CASSVDTEGVEANEKLFF.

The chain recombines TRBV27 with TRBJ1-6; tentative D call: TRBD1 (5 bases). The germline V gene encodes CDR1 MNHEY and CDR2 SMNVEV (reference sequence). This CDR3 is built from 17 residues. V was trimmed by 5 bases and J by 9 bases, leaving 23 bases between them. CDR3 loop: CASSNQMEGQGGSPLHF. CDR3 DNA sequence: TGTGCCAGCAGTAATCAAATGGAGGGGCAGGGCGGTTCACCCCTCCACTTT.

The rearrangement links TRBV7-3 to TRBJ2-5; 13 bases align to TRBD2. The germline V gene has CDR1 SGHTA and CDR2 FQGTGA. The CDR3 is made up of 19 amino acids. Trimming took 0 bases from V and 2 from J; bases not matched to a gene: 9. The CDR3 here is CASSLTRLAGGPTQETQYF. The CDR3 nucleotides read TGTGCCAGCAGCTTAACGAGACTAGCGGGGGGCCCAACACAAGAGACCCAGTACTTC.